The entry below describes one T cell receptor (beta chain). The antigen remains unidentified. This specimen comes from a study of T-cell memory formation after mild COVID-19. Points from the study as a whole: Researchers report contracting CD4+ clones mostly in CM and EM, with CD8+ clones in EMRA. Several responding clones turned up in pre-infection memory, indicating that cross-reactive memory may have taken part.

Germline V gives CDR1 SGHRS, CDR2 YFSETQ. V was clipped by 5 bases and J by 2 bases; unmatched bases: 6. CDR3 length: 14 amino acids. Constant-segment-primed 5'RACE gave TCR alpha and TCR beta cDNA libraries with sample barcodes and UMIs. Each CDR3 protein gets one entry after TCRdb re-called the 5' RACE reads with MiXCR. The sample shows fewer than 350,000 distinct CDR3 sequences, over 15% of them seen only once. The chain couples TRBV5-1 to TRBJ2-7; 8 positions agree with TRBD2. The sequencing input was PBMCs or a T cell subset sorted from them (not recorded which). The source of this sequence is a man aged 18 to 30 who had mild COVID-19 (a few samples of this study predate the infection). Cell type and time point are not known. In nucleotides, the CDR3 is TGCGCCAGCAGTAGAATAGCGGGAACCTACGAGCAGTACTTC. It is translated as CASSRIAGTYEQYF.